This T cell receptor beta chain was identified during a study of T cells after yellow fever vaccination. Study findings and constraints: Reappearance after the booster was seen for most primary-vaccination clones, at more than 95% CD4 and more than 80% CD8. Shared CD4/CD8 clonotypes were a small share, likely from convergent recombination.

With regard to this clonotype: The antigen is not known.

The CDR3 has 17 residues. The ends lost 10 bases at V and 4 bases at J; junction bases unmatched: 17. The germline V gene encodes CDR1 ENHRY and CDR2 SYGVKD. MiXCR, applied by TCRdb to the 5' RACE reads, yields one record per CDR3 protein. The top ten clones hold around 16% of a sample with 500,000 to 550,000 distinct CDR3 sequences, 20% to 25% of them seen once. The receptor comes from a man aged 18 to 29 who received the YFV17D yellow fever vaccine. Sequenced here: PBMCs, sampled about 21 days after the first yellow fever vaccination. This chain links TRBV10-3 with TRBJ2-1, with TRBD2 identical over 9 bases. DNA of the CDR3: TGTGCCAACTATCCCCCGACTCTTCTAGCGGGGTACAATGAGCAGTTCTTC. This translates into CANYPPTLLAGYNEQFF.